This TCR beta chain is from a study of blood T cell repertoires in COVID-19. Losses at the gene ends were 3 bases for V and 2 bases for J; bases not matched to a gene: 5. Germline loops: CDR1 DFQATT, CDR2 SNEGSKA (reference sequence). The CDR3 spans 15 residues. Recruitment covered over 20 US areas and drew participants whose ages spanned about 18 to 89 years. Self-reported history from a screening survey and questionnaire set each donor's cohort. Method: immunoSEQ multiplex PCR; TCRdb's copy keeps in-frame clones and lacks some. The data show a few hundred thousand clones, more than 80% seen once. This sequence joins TRBV20-1 and TRBJ2-7; 12 bases are shared with TRBD2. This clonotype was sampled from a man between 18 and 29 years old who had recovered from COVID-19. Sequencing was done on a sample of PBMCs or T cells enriched from blood (not recorded which). Written as DNA, the CDR3 is TGCAGTGCTAGTAGTCTAGCGGGAGGGCCCTACGAGCAGTACTTC. This translates into CSASSLAGGPYEQYF.